The rows below give T cell receptor beta chains drawn from one sample of a study of cytomegalovirus exposure and HLA in healthy donors. The method was immunoSEQ multiplex PCR; TCRdb's version includes in-frame clones alone and lacks a portion of them. This repertoire shows approximately 110,000 clones, about 80% found once; its top ten account for approximately 2.2%. The sample comprised PBMCs. Receptor source: a man aged 25-45 years in good health and CMV-seronegative. Each CDR3 is given with its conserved first and last residue. D genes are given only for firm matches. Only some rows state a clone size, as once, few, many or a class for expanded clones.

j_gene: TRBJ2-1; d_gene: TRBD1; v_gene: TRBV7-9; abundance: .; CDR3aa: CASSLDGTGSYNEQFF; CDR3nt: TGTGCCAGCAGCTTAGATGGGACAGGCTCCTACAATGAGCAGTTCTTC
j_gene: TRBJ1-1; d_gene: TRBD1; v_gene: TRBV7-6; abundance: few; CDR3aa: CASSLGTANTEAFF; CDR3nt: TGTGCCAGCAGCCTCGGGACAGCGAACACTGAAGCTTTCTTT
j_gene: TRBJ2-1; d_gene: TRBD1; v_gene: TRBV7-9; abundance: .; CDR3aa: CASRSSATGVPENEQFF; CDR3nt: TGTGCCAGCAGGTCCTCCGCGACAGGGGTTCCCGAGAATGAGCAGTTCTTC
j_gene: TRBJ2-2; d_gene: TRBD2; v_gene: TRBV7-2; abundance: .; CDR3aa: CASSTSGRGATGELFF; CDR3nt: TGTGCCAGCAGTACTAGCGGGAGAGGGGCCACCGGGGAGCTGTTTTTT
j_gene: TRBJ2-3; d_gene: TRBD1; v_gene: TRBV5-1; abundance: .; CDR3aa: CASSLEQGVADTQYF; CDR3nt: TGCGCCAGCAGCTTAGAACAGGGGGTCGCAGATACGCAGTATTTT
j_gene: TRBJ2-3; d_gene: .; v_gene: TRBV5-1; abundance: .; CDR3aa: CASSLGFGSGADTQYF; CDR3nt: TGCGCCAGCAGCTTGGGATTCGGGAGTGGAGCAGATACGCAGTATTTT
j_gene: TRBJ2-6; d_gene: .; v_gene: TRBV18; abundance: .; CDR3aa: CASSPGGAWANVLTF; CDR3nt: TGTGCCAGCTCACCGGGTGGGGCCTGGGCCAACGTCCTGACTTTC
j_gene: TRBJ1-3; d_gene: .; v_gene: TRBV30; abundance: .; CDR3aa: CAWSLYGGRADTIYF; CDR3nt: TGTGCCTGGAGTCTCTATGGGGGCAGAGCGGACACCATATATTTT
j_gene: TRBJ2-3; d_gene: TRBD1; v_gene: TRBV10-3; abundance: .; CDR3aa: CAISEKGGEAADTQYF; CDR3nt: TGTGCCATCAGTGAAAAAGGGGGCGAGGCGGCAGATACGCAGTATTTT
j_gene: TRBJ1-1; d_gene: .; v_gene: TRBV5-5; abundance: .; CDR3aa: CASSLTAMNTEAFF; CDR3nt: TGTGCCAGCAGCTTGACAGCTATGAACACTGAAGCTTTCTTT
j_gene: TRBJ2-7; d_gene: .; v_gene: TRBV6-1; abundance: .; CDR3aa: CASSEVGYEQYF; CDR3nt: TGTGCCAGCAGTGAGGTCGGGTACGAGCAGTACTTC
j_gene: TRBJ2-7; d_gene: .; v_gene: TRBV18; abundance: .; CDR3aa: CASSPTGPHEQYF; CDR3nt: TGTGCCAGCTCACCCACAGGGCCCCACGAGCAGTACTTC
j_gene: TRBJ2-5; d_gene: TRBD2; v_gene: TRBV25-1; abundance: .; CDR3aa: CASSEFVRAGGPREQYF; CDR3nt: TGTGCCAGCAGTGAATTTGTCCGAGCGGGAGGGCCGCGGGAGCAGTACTTC
j_gene: TRBJ1-1; d_gene: .; v_gene: TRBV10-3; abundance: few; CDR3aa: CAILQGQNTEAFF; CDR3nt: TGTGCCATCCTCCAGGGGCAGAACACTGAAGCTTTCTTT
j_gene: TRBJ1-1; d_gene: TRBD1; v_gene: TRBV9; abundance: .; CDR3aa: CASSPRTGWAEAFF; CDR3nt: TGTGCCAGCAGCCCGCGGACAGGGTGGGCTGAAGCTTTCTTT
j_gene: TRBJ2-1; d_gene: .; v_gene: TRBV28; abundance: .; CDR3aa: CASSLNEQFF; CDR3nt: TGTGCCAGCAGTCTGAATGAGCAGTTCTTC
j_gene: TRBJ1-2; d_gene: TRBD1; v_gene: TRBV7-2; abundance: .; CDR3aa: CASSPDRRDGYTF; CDR3nt: TGTGCCAGCAGCCCGGACAGGAGAGATGGCTACACCTTC
j_gene: TRBJ2-1; d_gene: .; v_gene: TRBV6-6; abundance: .; CDR3aa: CASSSFGTYNEQFF; CDR3nt: TGTGCCAGCAGTTCCTTCGGGACTTACAATGAGCAGTTCTTC
j_gene: TRBJ2-5; d_gene: .; v_gene: TRBV28; abundance: .; CDR3aa: CASTRGPPRGTQYF; CDR3nt: TGTGCCAGCACTCGTGGACCGCCCCGGGGGACCCAGTACTTC
j_gene: TRBJ1-2; d_gene: .; v_gene: TRBV9; abundance: .; CDR3aa: CASSPSAAPTTIYGYTF; CDR3nt: TGTGCCAGCAGCCCTTCTGCGGCCCCAACAACGATTTATGGCTACACCTTC
j_gene: TRBJ1-1; d_gene: .; v_gene: TRBV4-3; abundance: .; CDR3aa: CASSQDPVRTGIKMNTEAFF; CDR3nt: TGCGCCAGCAGCCAAGATCCGGTCCGTACAGGTATCAAGATGAACACTGAAGCTTTCTTT
j_gene: TRBJ2-7; d_gene: .; v_gene: TRBV2; abundance: few; CDR3aa: CASLETGVGLVDEQYF; CDR3nt: TGTGCCAGCCTAGAGACGGGAGTAGGTCTCGTGGACGAGCAGTACTTC
j_gene: TRBJ2-6; d_gene: .; v_gene: TRBV6-5; abundance: .; CDR3aa: CASSYREFGANVLTF; CDR3nt: TGTGCCAGCAGTTACCGGGAATTTGGGGCCAACGTCCTGACTTTC
j_gene: TRBJ1-3; d_gene: TRBD1; v_gene: TRBV5-1; abundance: .; CDR3aa: CASSLTPGQSGNTIYF; CDR3nt: TGCGCCAGCAGCTTAACCCCGGGACAGTCTGGAAACACCATATATTTT
j_gene: TRBJ2-7; d_gene: TRBD2; v_gene: TRBV13; abundance: .; CDR3aa: CASSPLYPEFETSGRSYEQYF; CDR3nt: TGTGCCAGCAGCCCGCTGTACCCTGAGTTTGAGACTAGCGGGAGGAGCTACGAGCAGTACTTC
j_gene: TRBJ2-5; d_gene: TRBD2; v_gene: TRBV10-2; abundance: .; CDR3aa: CASRTSGGETQYF; CDR3nt: TGCGCCAGCAGGACTAGCGGGGGAGAGACCCAGTACTTC
j_gene: TRBJ1-5; d_gene: .; v_gene: TRBV5-1; abundance: once; CDR3aa: CASSLGGQNSNQPQHF; CDR3nt: TGCGCCAGCAGCTTGGGGGGGCAGAATAGCAATCAGCCCCAGCATTTT
j_gene: TRBJ1-5; d_gene: .; v_gene: TRBV6-5; abundance: few; CDR3aa: CASSYQGHNQPQHF; CDR3nt: TGTGCCAGCAGTTACCAGGGTCACAATCAGCCCCAGCATTTT
j_gene: TRBJ2-2; d_gene: .; v_gene: TRBV2; abundance: .; CDR3aa: CASSGQAGTGELFF; CDR3nt: TGTGCCAGCAGTGGACAGGCTGGCACCGGGGAGCTGTTTTTT
j_gene: TRBJ1-5; d_gene: .; v_gene: TRBV27; abundance: .; CDR3aa: CASSLSAGFGFSSQHF; CDR3nt: TGTGCCAGCAGTTTATCAGCAGGGTTCGGGTTCAGCTCCCAGCATTTT
j_gene: TRBJ1-4; d_gene: .; v_gene: TRBV2; abundance: few; CDR3aa: CASSELGAAGEKLFF; CDR3nt: TGTGCCAGCAGTGAATTGGGGGCTGCTGGTGAAAAACTGTTTTTT
j_gene: TRBJ2-4; d_gene: TRBD1; v_gene: TRBV7-2; abundance: .; CDR3aa: CASSPRAGTGVLAKNIQYF; CDR3nt: TGTGCCAGCAGCCCACGCGCCGGGACAGGAGTGTTAGCCAAAAACATTCAGTACTTC
j_gene: TRBJ1-1; d_gene: TRBD1; v_gene: TRBV28; abundance: .; CDR3aa: CASSLGTGNTEAFF; CDR3nt: TGTGCCAGCAGTTTGGGGACAGGGAACACTGAAGCTTTCTTT
j_gene: TRBJ2-7; d_gene: .; v_gene: TRBV6-6; abundance: once; CDR3aa: CASRGPTRAYEQYF; CDR3nt: TGTGCCAGCAGGGGCCCGACGAGGGCCTACGAGCAGTACTTC
j_gene: TRBJ2-3; d_gene: .; v_gene: TRBV28; abundance: .; CDR3aa: CASSRGNPDRGTQYF; CDR3nt: TGTGCCAGCAGCCGCGGCAATCCGGATCGGGGTACGCAGTATTTT
j_gene: TRBJ1-5; d_gene: .; v_gene: TRBV6-5; abundance: medium-sized; CDR3aa: CASSSTSPAGPQHF; CDR3nt: TGTGCCAGCAGCTCGACATCGCCAGCGGGGCCCCAGCATTTT
j_gene: TRBJ2-3; d_gene: TRBD2; v_gene: TRBV4-1; abundance: once; CDR3aa: CASSPGLPGWVIDTQYF; CDR3nt: TGCGCCAGCAGCCCGGGACTACCAGGTTGGGTTATAGATACGCAGTATTTT
j_gene: TRBJ2-5; d_gene: .; v_gene: TRBV14; abundance: .; CDR3aa: CASSQDLGTQYF; CDR3nt: TGTGCCAGCAGCCAAGATCTCGGGACCCAGTACTTC
j_gene: TRBJ2-2; d_gene: .; v_gene: TRBV4-3; abundance: .; CDR3aa: CASSQVIPGELFF; CDR3nt: TGCGCCAGCAGCCAAGTAATCCCCGGGGAGCTGTTTTTT
j_gene: TRBJ2-3; d_gene: .; v_gene: TRBV7-2; abundance: .; CDR3aa: CASSLAAGTQYF; CDR3nt: TGTGCCAGCAGCTTAGCGGCAGGTACGCAGTATTTT
j_gene: TRBJ2-3; d_gene: TRBD2; v_gene: TRBV6-4; abundance: once; CDR3aa: CASSESSGGADTQYF; CDR3nt: TGTGCCAGCAGTGAATCTAGCGGGGGGGCAGATACGCAGTATTTT
j_gene: TRBJ2-3; d_gene: .; v_gene: TRBV11-2; abundance: .; CDR3aa: CASSLRMPAGGTDTQYF; CDR3nt: TGTGCCAGCAGCTTACGGATGCCGGCCGGAGGCACAGATACGCAGTATTTT
j_gene: TRBJ2-1; d_gene: .; v_gene: TRBV29-1; abundance: .; CDR3aa: CSVGSVSYNEQFF; CDR3nt: TGCAGCGTTGGCAGCGTTAGCTACAATGAGCAGTTCTTC
j_gene: TRBJ1-1; d_gene: TRBD1; v_gene: TRBV7-3; abundance: .; CDR3aa: CASSLKGTGEAFF; CDR3nt: TGTGCCAGCAGCTTAAAGGGGACAGGGGAAGCTTTCTTT